This TCR beta chain was sequenced in a study of blood T cells in healthy people across ages. Study-wide points: Researchers report that TCR beta diversity correlated strongly with naive T cell percentage.

The germline V gene encodes CDR1 GTSNPN and CDR2 SVGIG (reference sequence). This CDR3 is 14 amino acids long. This clonotype was seen at least ten times. Its antigen is not known. Whenever a sample was processed, at least 6.5 million PBMCs were isolated. A J-beta primer mix and a sample-barcoded 5' primer were used in a second PCR of roughly 7 to 12 cycles. Samples each returned at least 2.5 million CDR3-containing paired-end reads. TCRdb itself ran the 5' RACE reads through MiXCR, one entry per CDR3 protein. The sample shows 550,000 to 750,000 distinct CDR3 sequences, under 25% of them seen only once.

The receptor was derived from a man in his 70s in good health. This sequence joins TRBV30 and TRBJ2-5; 14 bases map to TRBD2. The J call may be wrong; the DNA end is better matched by TRBJ2-1. Material: blood. CDR3 loop: CAWSATSGRGEQFF. CDR3 nucleotides: TGTGCCTGGAGTGCGACTAGCGGGAGGGGTGAGCAGTTCTTC.